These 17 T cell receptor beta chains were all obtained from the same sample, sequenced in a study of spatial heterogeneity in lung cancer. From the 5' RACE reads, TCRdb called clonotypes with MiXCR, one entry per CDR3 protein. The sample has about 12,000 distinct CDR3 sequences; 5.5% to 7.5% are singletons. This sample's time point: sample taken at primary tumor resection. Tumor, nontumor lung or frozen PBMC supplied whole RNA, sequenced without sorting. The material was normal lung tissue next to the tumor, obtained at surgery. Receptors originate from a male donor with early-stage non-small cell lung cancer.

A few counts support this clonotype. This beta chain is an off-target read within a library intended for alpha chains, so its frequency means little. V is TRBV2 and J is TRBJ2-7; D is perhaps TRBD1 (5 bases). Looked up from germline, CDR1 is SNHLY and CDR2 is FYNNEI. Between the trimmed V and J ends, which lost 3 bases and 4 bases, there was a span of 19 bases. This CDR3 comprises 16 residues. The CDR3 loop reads CASSDVYAMGHYEQYF. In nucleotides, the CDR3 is TGTGCCAGCAGTGACGTTTACGCGATGGGGCATTACGAGCAGTACTTC.

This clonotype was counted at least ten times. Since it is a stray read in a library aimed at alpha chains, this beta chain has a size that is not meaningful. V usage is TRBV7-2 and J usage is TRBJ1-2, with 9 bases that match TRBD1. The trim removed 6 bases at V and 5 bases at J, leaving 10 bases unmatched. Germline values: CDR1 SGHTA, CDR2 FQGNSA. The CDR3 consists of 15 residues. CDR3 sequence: CASRAQGAVVYGYTF. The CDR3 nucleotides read TGTGCCAGCAGGGCACAGGGGGCCGTGGTGTATGGCTACACCTTC.

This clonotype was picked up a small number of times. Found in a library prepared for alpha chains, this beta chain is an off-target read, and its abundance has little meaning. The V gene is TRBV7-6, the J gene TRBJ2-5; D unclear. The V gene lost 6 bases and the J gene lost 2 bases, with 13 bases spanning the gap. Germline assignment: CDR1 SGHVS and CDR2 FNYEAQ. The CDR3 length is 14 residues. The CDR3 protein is CASSLLAFQETQYF. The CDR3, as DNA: TGTGCCAGCAGTCTACTGGCGTTTCAAGAGACCCAGTACTTC. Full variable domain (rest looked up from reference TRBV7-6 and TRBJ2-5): GAGVSQSPRYKVTKRGQDVALRCDPISGHVSLYWYRQALGQGPEFLTYFNYEAQQDKSGLPNDRFSAERPEGSISTLTIQRTEQRDSAMYRCASSLLAFQETQYFGPGTRLLVL.

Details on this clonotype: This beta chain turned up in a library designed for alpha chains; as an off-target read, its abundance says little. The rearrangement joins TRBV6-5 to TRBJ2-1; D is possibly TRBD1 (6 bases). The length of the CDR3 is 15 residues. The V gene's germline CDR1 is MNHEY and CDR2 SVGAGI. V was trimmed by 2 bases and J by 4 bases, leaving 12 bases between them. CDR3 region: CASSYDRTLYNEQFF. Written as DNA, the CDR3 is TGTGCCAGCAGTTACGACAGGACCCTATACAATGAGCAGTTCTTC.

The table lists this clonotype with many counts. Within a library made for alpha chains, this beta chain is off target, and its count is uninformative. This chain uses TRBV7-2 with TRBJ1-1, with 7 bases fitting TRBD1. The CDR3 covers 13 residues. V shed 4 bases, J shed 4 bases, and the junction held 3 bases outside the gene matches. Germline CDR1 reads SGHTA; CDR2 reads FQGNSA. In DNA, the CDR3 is TGTGCCAGCAGCTCTTCAGGGGGCACTGAAGCTTTCTTT. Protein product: CASSSSGGTEAFF.

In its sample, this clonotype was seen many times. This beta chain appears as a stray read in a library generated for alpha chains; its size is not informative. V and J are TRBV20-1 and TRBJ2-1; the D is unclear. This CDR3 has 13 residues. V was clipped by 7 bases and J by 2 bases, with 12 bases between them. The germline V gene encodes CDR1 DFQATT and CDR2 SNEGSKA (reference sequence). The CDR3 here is CSGVSHTYNEQFF. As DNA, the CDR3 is TGCAGTGGCGTCAGCCATACCTACAATGAGCAGTTCTTC.

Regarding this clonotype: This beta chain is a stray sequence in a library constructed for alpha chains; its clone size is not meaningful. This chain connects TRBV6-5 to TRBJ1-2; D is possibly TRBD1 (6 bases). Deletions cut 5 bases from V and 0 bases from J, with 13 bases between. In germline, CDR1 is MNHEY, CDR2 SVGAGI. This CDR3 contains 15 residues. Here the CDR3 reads CASSVRGTTNYGYTF. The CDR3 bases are TGTGCCAGCAGTGTAAGAGGGACAACTAACTATGGCTACACCTTC.

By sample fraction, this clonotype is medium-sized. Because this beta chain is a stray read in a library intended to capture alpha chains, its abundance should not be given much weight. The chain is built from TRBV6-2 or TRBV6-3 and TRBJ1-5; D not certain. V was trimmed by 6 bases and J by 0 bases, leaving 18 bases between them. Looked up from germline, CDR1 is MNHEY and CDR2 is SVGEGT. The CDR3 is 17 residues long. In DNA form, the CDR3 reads TGTGCCAGCAGGAACACCGGCCGGAGCTATAGCAATCAGCCCCAGCATTTT. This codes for CASRNTGRSYSNQPQHF.

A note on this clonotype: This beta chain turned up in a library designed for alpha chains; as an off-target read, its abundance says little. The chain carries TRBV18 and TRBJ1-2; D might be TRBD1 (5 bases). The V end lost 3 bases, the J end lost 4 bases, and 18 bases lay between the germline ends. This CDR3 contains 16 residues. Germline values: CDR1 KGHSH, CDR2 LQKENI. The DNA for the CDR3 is TGTGCCAGCTCACCGGGAGGGTCGGGGACGACCTATGGCTACACCTTC. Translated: CASSPGGSGTTYGYTF.

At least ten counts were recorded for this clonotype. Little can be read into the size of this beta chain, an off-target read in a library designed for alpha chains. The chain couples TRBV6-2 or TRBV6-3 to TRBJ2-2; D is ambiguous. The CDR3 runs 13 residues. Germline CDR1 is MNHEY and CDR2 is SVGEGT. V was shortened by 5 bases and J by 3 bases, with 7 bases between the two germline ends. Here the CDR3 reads CASSGSDTGELFF. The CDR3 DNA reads TGTGCCAGCAGTGGATCGGACACCGGGGAGCTGTTTTTT.

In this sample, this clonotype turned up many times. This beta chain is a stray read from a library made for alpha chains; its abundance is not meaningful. The CDR3 bases are TGTGCCAGCAGTTACCTTACAGGGTCGGTGTCGGAGACCCAGTACTTC. Amino acids: CASSYLTGSVSETQYF. The chain recombines TRBV6-5 with TRBJ2-5; D possibly corresponds to TRBD1 (6 bases). Looked up from germline, CDR1 is MNHEY and CDR2 is SVGAGI. The V end was cut by 2 bases, the J end by 5 bases, with 18 bases between. This CDR3 is built from 16 residues.

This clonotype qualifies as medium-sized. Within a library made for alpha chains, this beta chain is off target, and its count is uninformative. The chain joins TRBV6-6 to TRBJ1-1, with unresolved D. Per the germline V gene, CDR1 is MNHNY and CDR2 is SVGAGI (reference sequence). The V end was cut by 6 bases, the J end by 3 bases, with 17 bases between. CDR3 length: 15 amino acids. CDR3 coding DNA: TGTGCCAGCAGGCTAAAGAGGGATGTAGACACTGAAGCTTTCTTT. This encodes CASRLKRDVDTEAFF.

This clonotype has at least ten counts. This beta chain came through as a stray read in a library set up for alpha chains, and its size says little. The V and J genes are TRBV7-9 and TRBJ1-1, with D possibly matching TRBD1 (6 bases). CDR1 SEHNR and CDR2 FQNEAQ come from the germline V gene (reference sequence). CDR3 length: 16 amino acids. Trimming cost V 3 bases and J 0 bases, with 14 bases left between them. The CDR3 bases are TGTGCCAGCAGCTTGTTCCGGACAGACCTGAACACTGAAGCTTTCTTT. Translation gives CASSLFRTDLNTEAFF. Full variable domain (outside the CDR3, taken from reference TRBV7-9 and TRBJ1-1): DTGVSQNPRHKITKRGQNVTFRCDPISEHNRLYWYRQTLGQGPEFLTYFQNEAQLEKSRLLSDRFSAERPKGSFSTLEIQRTEQGDSAMYLCASSLFRTDLNTEAFFGQGTRLTVV.

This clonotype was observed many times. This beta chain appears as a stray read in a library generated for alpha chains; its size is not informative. The CDR3 reads CASSVTGIYEQYF. The CDR3, as DNA: TGTGCCAGCAGTGTGACAGGGATCTACGAGCAGTACTTC. This rearrangement joins TRBV2 to TRBJ2-7; 7 bases align to TRBD1. CDR1 is SNHLY and CDR2 is FYNNEI in the germline V gene. After removal of 4 bases from V and 3 bases from J, the junction contained 3 bases not matched to a gene. The CDR3 length is 13 residues.

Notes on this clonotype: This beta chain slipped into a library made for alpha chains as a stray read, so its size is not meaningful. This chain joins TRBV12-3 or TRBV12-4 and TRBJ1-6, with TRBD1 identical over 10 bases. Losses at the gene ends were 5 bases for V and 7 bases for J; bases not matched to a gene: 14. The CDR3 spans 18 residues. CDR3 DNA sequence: TGTGCCAGCAGTCCCGAGACAGGGGGCGCTTTACAGAATTCACCCCTCCACTTT. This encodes CASSPETGGALQNSPLHF.

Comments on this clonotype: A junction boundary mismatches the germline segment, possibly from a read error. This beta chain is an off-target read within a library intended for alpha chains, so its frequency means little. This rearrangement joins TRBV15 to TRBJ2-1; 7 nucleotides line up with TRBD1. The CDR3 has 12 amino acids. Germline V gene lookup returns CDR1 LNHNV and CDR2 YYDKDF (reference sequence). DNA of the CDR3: TGTGCCACCAGCAGAGACCGACAGGGTTGGCGCTTC. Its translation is CATSRDRQGWRF.

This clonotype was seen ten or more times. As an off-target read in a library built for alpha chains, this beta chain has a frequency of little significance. CDR3 sequence reads: CASSVTIAGVGEQFF. In nucleotides, the CDR3 is TGTGCCAGCAGCGTTACAATAGCGGGAGTGGGTGAGCAGTTCTTC. This chain connects TRBV9 to TRBJ2-1; TRBD2 agrees at 9 bases. The CDR3 sequence is 15 residues long. Germline V gene sequence: CDR1 SGDLS, CDR2 YYNGEE. V shed 2 bases, J shed 9 bases, and the junction held 9 bases outside the gene matches.